The T cell receptor (beta chain) under discussion was sequenced for a study of CD8 T cells in ankylosing spondylitis. Study-wide findings and caveats: Disease-linked clones reportedly concentrated significantly in matched ankylosing spondylitis synovial fluid. CD8+ disease-linked clones were present at relatively low frequencies in blood. Seven or eight highly homologous variants formed a TCR beta motif that appeared characteristic of ankylosing spondylitis blood.

One entry per CDR3 protein results from TCRdb running MiXCR on the 5' RACE reads. The sample yields 150,000 to 250,000 distinct CDR3 sequences, 10% to 15% seen once. This clonotype was picked up a small number of times. No antigen is known for it. From germline, CDR1 is SGHVS and CDR2 FNYEAQ. This CDR3 region has 15 residues. V shed 3 bases and J shed 1 base, with 12 bases lying between them. Sample: blood, either unsorted or a sorted T cell fraction (not recorded which). The receptor was isolated from a male donor with ankylosing spondylitis or in good health (not recorded which). V gene TRBV7-6 combines with J gene TRBJ1-1; D unresolved. CDR3 in amino acids: CASSFARTGNTEAFF. CDR3 coding DNA: TGTGCCAGCAGCTTCGCCCGGACGGGGAACACTGAAGCTTTCTTT.